This T cell receptor (beta chain) originates from a study of CD8+ T cells in alopecia areata. Across the study: Those treated were given oral tofacitinib at 5 to 10 mg twice daily.

A few counts support this clone. The treatment here: oral pan-JAK inhibitor, 5-10 mg twice daily. It was from PBMCs that CD4+ and CD8+ T cells were sorted. Losses at the gene ends were 4 bases for V and 6 bases for J; bases not matched to a gene: 9. Germline-derived CDR1 and CDR2 are SGHNT and YYREEE (reference sequence). This CDR3 is 14 amino acids long. Isolated RNA was reverse transcribed into cDNA used as the sequencing template. TCRdb's copy holds only in-frame clones and misses some; the assay was immunoSEQ multiplex PCR. In the table there are 200,000 or so clones, more than 45% of which are singletons.

This clonotype was sampled from a human donor with alopecia areata. This specimen was CD4+ T cells sorted from blood, taken at week 24, from a patient treated with tofacitinib. This chain links TRBV5-4 with TRBJ2-7, with 8 bases aligning to TRBD1. The CDR3 bases are TGTGCCAGCAGCCCGACGGACAGGGCGGGCGAGCAGTACTTC. Its protein is CASSPTDRAGEQYF.